This T cell receptor (beta chain) was found in a study of T cell responses to AZD1222 COVID-19 vaccine. Study context: Pooled together were second doses at about 4 or about 12 weeks.

Only in-frame clones appear in the TCRdb table, and some are missing; sequencing was by immunoSEQ multiplex PCR. The profile shows more than 110,000 clones, 85% to 90% of them singletons. This clone was counted only a few times. The clonotype originates from an adult in good health. The sequencing here drew on peripheral blood, taken on day 0 of AZD1222 vaccination.

CDR3 DNA sequence: TGTGCCAGCAGTCCCAGGACTAGCGGGAGGGGAGAGACCCAGTACTTC. Amino acids: CASSPRTSGRGETQYF. The rearrangement joins TRBV6-2 or TRBV6-3 to TRBJ2-5; 15 positions match TRBD2. The J segment lost 4 bases and the V segment lost 5 bases, leaving 5 bases of the junction unmatched. CDR1 is MNHEY, CDR2 SVGEGT, per germline. This CDR3 is 16 amino acids long.